This T cell receptor beta chain was found in a study of T cells in Graves' hyperthyroidism and ophthalmopathy (dated by TCRdb to the late 2010s). Context from the whole study: Peripheral blood samples were taken at the time of initial diagnosis, prior to any treatment. To identify distinguishing TCR V-J signatures, a discovery cohort of around 100 patients was used, comprising roughly 45 with Graves' ophthalmopathy and around 57 with stable Graves' hyperthyroidism. An independent validation cohort of under 20 hyperthyroidism patients and 17 patients who later progressed to ophthalmopathy tested prospective prediction of ophthalmopathy. For training and testing, the 110 or so patients in the discovery cohort were randomly divided in a 7:3 ratio. Thyroid tissue and blood T-cell repertoires from roughly 6 Graves' hyperthyroidism patients were also compared in the study. Following sampling, methimazole starting at 30 mg daily was given to hyperthyroidism patients, and high-dose intravenous methylprednisolone was given to ophthalmopathy patients. TCR Vbeta CDR3 sequencing of fewer than 150 peripheral blood samples (43 ophthalmopathy, about 75 hyperthyroidism and roughly 17 progressor patients) is reported in the paper.

Here is what the overall study found, with its caveats: Ophthalmopathy was separated from stable hyperthyroidism by a 13 V-J signature model, with about 86% sensitivity and just over 81% specificity obtained in cross-validation and 80%/75% obtained in testing. In validation, the model predicted progression to ophthalmopathy with approximately 69% sensitivity and 72% to 85% specificity, a median of 6.5 months before onset. Sample size was not statistically predetermined, and blinding of investigators to group allocation was not performed. Blood samples also contained most of the expanded thyroid clonotypes (frequency above 0.001), which suggests that blood repertoires may reflect thyroid immune responses.

Trimming costs V 0 bases and J 5 bases, and their ends lie 17 bases apart. The CDR3 has 16 amino acids, counting the end cysteine and phenylalanine. The CDR3 DNA has 48 bases and is translated from base 1. CDR1 SGHRS and CDR2 YFSETQ were looked up in the germline V gene. Ophthalmopathy patients had moderately to severely active disease, with a Clinical Activity Score of 3 or more, a NOSPECS grade of 4 or more, and a disease duration of less than 3 months. Exclusion was applied to patients with uncontrolled infections, other autoimmune diseases, pregnancy or lactation. Diagnoses were based on clinical symptoms, serum thyroxine and TRAb, thyroid ultrasound and orbital computed tomography. PBMCs were separated from roughly 10 ml of fresh peripheral blood using Ficoll-Paque density gradient centrifugation. Total RNA was extracted with Trizol reagent, and quality was checked on an Agilent 2100 Bioanalyzer.

This clonotype was picked up a small number of times. Its antigen is not yet known. No clone much larger than this one lies a single base away; base qualities are absent. TCR beta CDR3 regions were amplified from RNA transcripts. For the first round of RT-PCR on the TCR CDR3, the HTBI primer set was used together with the Qiagen OneStep RT-PCR kit. Libraries were constructed in a second round of multiplex PCR, after which size selection and purification were performed. The libraries were sequenced on an Illumina HiSeq2000 using paired-end 100 bp reads. Under the source paper's analysis protocol: SOAPnuke was used to process the raw data, with reads discarded if the reads contained adapters or uncalled bases, had a mean Phred below 15, or lacked an exact constant-primer or identifier match. High-quality paired reads were merged with COPE v1.2.5, and unique nucleotide sequences were defined as clonotypes. Clonotypes were aligned to IMGT TRBV, TRBD and TRBJ reference segments using MiTCR v1.1. Only V-J combinations with frequency above 0.0001, covering roughly 99% of repertoires, were analysed. The TCS score was defined as F50 (clonal expansion) divided by E x V (chaos), with BLOSUM62-based TCRdist calculated between CDR3 peptides within each V-J. Welch's t-statistics and random forest reduced 500 to 650 V-J features to roughly 13, which were used in a naive Bayes classifier (R e1071). TCRdb trimmed public reads at Q25 via fastp, called clones via MiXCR and kept in-frame beta chains. Rows matching on CDR3 protein sequence are summarized as one entry with the most common DNA and genes. These V and J calls originate from TCRdb's pipeline instead of the authors' own analysis. In this sample the table shows some 530,000 distinct CDR3 sequences, approximately 23% of which occur a single time. The leading ten clones occupy 49% of the sample.

The TCR sequence derives from a woman aged 65 to 85 with Graves' ophthalmopathy. The V gene is TRBV5-1 and the J gene is TRBJ1-1; the D segment cannot be called with confidence. Sequences were obtained from blood. The encoded CDR3 is CASSLGPQESGTEAFF. Read as DNA, the sequence is TGCGCCAGCAGCTTGGGGCCCCAGGAATCGGGGACTGAAGCTTTCTTT.